These 25 T cell receptor beta chains were sequenced from one sample in a study of identical twins. One entry per CDR3 protein results from TCRdb running MiXCR on the 5' RACE reads. The data hold roughly 250,000 distinct CDR3 sequences, with 7.5% observed a single time. These data also formed part of another study, on yellow fever vaccine responses in identical twins.

Sequenced sample: CD8+ T cells sorted from blood. The receptor set was obtained from a woman younger than 30 in good health.

This clonotype was detected ten times or more. V is TRBV5-1 and J is TRBJ1-1; D not resolved. Trimming took off 5 bases at V and 3 bases at J, with 11 bases between the two ends. The CDR3 covers 13 residues. Germline values: CDR1 SGHRS, CDR2 YFSETQ. The CDR3 DNA is TGCGCCAGCAGTTCAGTTCTGGACACTGAAGCTTTCTTT. As protein: CASSSVLDTEAFF.

This clonotype was counted many times. The J gene is TRBJ1-1, the V gene TRBV12-3 or TRBV12-4; D call uncertain. CDR3 length: 14 residues. V was shortened by 2 bases and J by 5 bases, with 12 bases between the two germline ends. The CDR3: CASSLMGSRTEAFF. The CDR3 nucleotides are TGTGCCAGCAGTTTAATGGGCAGTAGAACTGAAGCTTTCTTT.

This clonotype was detected a few times. This sequence joins TRBV20-1 and TRBJ2-1; D uncertain. The germline CDR1 and CDR2 sequences are DFQATT and SNEGSKA (reference sequence). Trimming took 2 bases from V and 0 from J, leaving 8 bases between them. The CDR3 has 14 residues. The CDR3 here is CSARSDTSYNEQFF. CDR3 DNA: TGCAGTGCTAGATCGGATACCTCCTACAATGAGCAGTTCTTC.

The chain recombines TRBV10-2 with TRBJ2-1, with a weak D call TRBD2 (5 bases). The CDR3 loop spans 15 amino acids. V was shortened by 7 bases and J by 0 bases, with 13 bases between the two germline ends. CDR1 and CDR2 from the germline V gene are WSHSY and SAAADI. The CDR3 DNA reads TGCGCCAGCATTCCGGACTGGAGCTCCTACAATGAGCAGTTCTTC. Protein sequence: CASIPDWSSYNEQFF.

This clonotype was counted ten times or more. The V gene is TRBV7-9, the J gene TRBJ1-1, with D unresolved. CDR1 and CDR2 from the germline V gene are SEHNR and FQNEAQ (reference sequence). CDR3 length: 15 residues. V lost 1 base, J lost 4 bases, and 13 bases lay in between. The CDR3 DNA reads TGTGCCAGCAGCTTAGGCATGGGCCCGACCACTGAAGCTTTCTTT. Protein product: CASSLGMGPTTEAFF. Filled out from reference TRBV7-9 and TRBJ1-1, the complete variable domain reads DTGVSQNPRHKITKRGQNVTFRCDPISEHNRLYWYRQTLGQGPEFLTYFQNEAQLEKSRLLSDRFSAERPKGSFSTLEIQRTEQGDSAMYLCASSLGMGPTTEAFFGQGTRLTVV.

This clonotype showed up many times. The rearrangement uses TRBV5-4 and TRBJ2-1, with 11 bases lining up with TRBD2. Trimming at V came to 4 bases and at J to 4 bases, leaving 10 bases not matched to a gene. CDR1 is SGHNT, CDR2 YYREEE, per germline (reference sequence). CDR3 length equals 17 residues. CDR3 DNA sequence: TGTGCCAGCAGCCCCCTCGACACTAGCGGGAGTTACAATGAGCAGTTCTTC. Translating it yields CASSPLDTSGSYNEQFF.

This clonotype was seen many times. The gene calls are TRBV27 and TRBJ1-1, with 7 bases aligning to TRBD1. Germline V gives CDR1 MNHEY, CDR2 SMNVEV (reference sequence). The CDR3 runs 14 residues. V dropped 7 bases and J dropped 1; count of bases not matched to a gene: 6. The CDR3 region has the DNA TGTGCCAGCAAACCGACAGGGACGAACACTGAAGCTTTCTTT. It translates to CASKPTGTNTEAFF.

This clonotype was seen only a few times. The V gene is TRBV2, the J gene TRBJ2-2; 12 bases align to TRBD2. Germline CDR1 SNHLY, CDR2 FYNNEI. The CDR3 totals 17 residues. V shed 3 bases and J 5 bases; nucleotides not matched to a gene: 7. The chain's CDR3 is CASSDRLAGVSTGELFF. CDR3 in DNA: TGTGCCAGCAGTGATAGACTAGCGGGAGTATCTACCGGGGAGCTGTTTTTT.

This clonotype was seen many times. This chain links TRBV13 with TRBJ1-5; 7 nucleotides agree with TRBD1. Unmatched junction bases numbered 2, after V lost 0 bases and J lost 6 bases. This CDR3 has 14 residues. CDR1 and CDR2 from the germline V gene are PRHDT and FYEKMQ (reference sequence). The CDR3: CASSLGQGPQPQHF. The CDR3 DNA sequence: TGTGCCAGCAGCTTAGGACAGGGGCCTCAGCCCCAGCATTTT.

This clonotype was detected a few times. The J gene is TRBJ2-7, the V gene TRBV2, with 7 positions matching TRBD1. The CDR3 totals 12 residues. V shed 11 bases and J 2 bases; nucleotides not matched to a gene: 6. CDR1 SNHLY and CDR2 FYNNEI come from the germline V gene. The CDR3 DNA is TGTGCCGCCGGGACAGACCCCTACGAGCAGTACGTC. It is translated as CAAGTDPYEQYV.

This clonotype occurred a few times. The CDR3 here is CASSQTASGANVLTF. The CDR3 DNA reads TGTGCCAGCAGTCAGACAGCCTCTGGGGCCAACGTCCTGACTTTC. The rearrangement uses TRBV6-1 and TRBJ2-6; D is possibly TRBD1 (5 bases). Trimming shortened V by 5 bases and J by 0 bases, and 8 bases separated the two germline ends. Per germline, CDR1 MNHNS and CDR2 SASEGT. The CDR3 extends over 15 amino acids.

This chain uses TRBV20-1 with TRBJ2-7; no firm D call. Germline V gene lookup returns CDR1 DFQATT and CDR2 SNEGSKA (reference sequence). V lost 0 bases, J lost 4 bases, and 4 bases lay in between. This CDR3 is 11 amino acids long. The DNA for the CDR3 is TGCAGTGCTAGAGAGGAATACGAGCAGTACTTC. Translation: CSAREEYEQYF.

This clonotype has a count of ten or more. V is TRBV5-5 and J is TRBJ2-7, with D hard to call. Germline-derived CDR1 and CDR2 are SGHKS and YYEKEE (reference sequence). The V and J ends lost 0 bases and 3 bases respectively, with 7 bases between them. This CDR3 has 13 amino acids. CDR3 bases: TGTGCCAGCAGCTTGGACGTACGCTACGAGCAGTACTTC. It codes for CASSLDVRYEQYF.

This sequence joins TRBV27 and TRBJ2-1; a possible D gene is TRBD2 (6 bases). V was shortened by 5 bases and J by 5 bases, with 13 bases between the two germline ends. The CDR3 extends over 14 amino acids. Germline CDR1 and CDR2: MNHEY and SMNVEV (reference sequence). The CDR3 coding sequence is TGTGCCAGCAGTGCTAGCGTGTCGAACAATGAGCAGTTCTTC. It codes for CASSASVSNNEQFF.

The chain has TRBV6-1 and TRBJ2-7; D is undetermined. Per germline, CDR1 MNHNS and CDR2 SASEGT. The length of the CDR3 is 16 residues. Trimming took 3 bases from V and 6 from J, leaving 21 bases between them. Here the CDR3 reads CASSETSPVYEAEQYV. The CDR3 DNA reads as TGTGCCAGCAGTGAGACGTCCCCAGTTTACGAAGCCGAGCAGTACGTC.

This clonotype was picked up many times. The rearrangement joins TRBV29-1 to TRBJ2-1; no clear D. The length of the CDR3 is 14 residues. V shed 7 bases and J shed 3 bases, with 16 bases lying between them. Looked up from germline, CDR1 is SQVTM and CDR2 is ANQGSEA. CDR3 sequence reads: CSAPGQSRYNEQFF. The CDR3 coding sequence is TGCAGCGCCCCCGGGCAGTCCCGCTACAATGAGCAGTTCTTC.

The sample holds a few counts of this clonotype. The rearrangement links TRBV27 to TRBJ2-3; perhaps TRBD2 as D (7 bases). The CDR3 is made up of 15 amino acids. Deletions cut 4 bases from V and 5 bases from J, with 16 bases between. CDR1 is MNHEY, CDR2 SMNVEV, per germline (reference sequence). The CDR3 region has the DNA TGTGCCAGCAGTTCCTCGAGGGGGGGAGGAGATACGCAGTATTTT. Encoded protein: CASSSSRGGGDTQYF.

The J gene is TRBJ2-3, the V gene TRBV24-1; 7 positions match TRBD1. CDR3 size: 16 residues. The germline CDR1 and CDR2 sequences are KGHDR and SFDVKD. J lost 2 bases, V lost 3 bases, and 7 bases had no gene match. For the CDR3, the DNA is TGTGCCACCAGTGATCGCGGACAGGCCACCACAGATACGCAGTATTTT. Translation: CATSDRGQATTDTQYF.

This clonotype was counted between two and nine times. J is TRBJ2-1 and V is TRBV29-1; 12 bases line up with TRBD2. CDR3 length: 17 amino acids. Unmatched junction bases numbered 12, after V lost 2 bases and J lost 7 bases. Germline V gives CDR1 SQVTM, CDR2 ANQGSEA. CDR3 bases: TGCAGCGTTGAAAGCCGCAGGACTAGCGGGATAGTGAATGAGCAGTTCTTC. It encodes CSVESRRTSGIVNEQFF.

This clonotype appeared many times. The chain uses TRBV9 and TRBJ1-1; D is perhaps TRBD1 (5 bases). The CDR3 sequence is 12 residues long. Germline values: CDR1 SGDLS, CDR2 YYNGEE. Trimming stripped 3 bases from V and 4 bases from J, with 7 bases between. The CDR3 DNA reads as TGTGCCAGCAGCGCAGGGACCACTGAAGCTTTCTTT. This gives the protein CASSAGTTEAFF.

This clonotype was detected ten times or more. The V call is TRBV28, the J call TRBJ2-3, with 8 bases aligning to TRBD2. The junction had 7 bases not matched to a gene; V was cut back by 3 bases and J by 2 bases. Germline assignment: CDR1 MDHEN and CDR2 SYDVKM. The CDR3 covers 16 residues. The CDR3 loop reads CASSFAREDDTDTQYF. Here the CDR3 DNA reads TGTGCCAGCAGTTTCGCGCGGGAGGACGACACAGATACGCAGTATTTT. Together with reference TRBV28 and TRBJ2-3, the CDR3 gives the full variable domain: DVKVTQSSRYLVKRTGEKVFLECVQDMDHENMFWYRQDPGLGLRLIYFSYDVKMKEKGDIPEGYSVSREKKERFSLILESASTNQTSMYLCASSFAREDDTDTQYFGPGTRLTVL.

The gene calls are TRBV12-3 or TRBV12-4 and TRBJ2-7; D is unresolved. V was pared by 3 bases and J by 2 bases, with 8 bases between. The CDR3 has 13 residues. The CDR3 reads CASSFGPTYEQYV. The CDR3 DNA is TGTGCCAGCAGTTTCGGTCCGACCTACGAGCAGTACGTC.

The rearrangement joins TRBV6-5 to TRBJ2-1; D gene uncertain. V lost 3 bases and J 8 bases, leaving 17 bases between the germline ends. Germline V gene data show CDR1 as MNHEY and CDR2 as SVGAGI. The CDR3 has 15 amino acids. The CDR3 reads CASSYHPALSDEQFF. As DNA, the CDR3 is TGTGCCAGCAGTTATCACCCTGCCCTATCTGATGAGCAGTTCTTC.

A few counts support this clonotype. This chain uses TRBV24-1 with TRBJ2-1; D is ambiguous. The CDR3 is 13 residues long. V dropped 0 bases and J dropped 6 bases, with 5 bases sitting between them. Germline-derived CDR1 and CDR2 are KGHDR and SFDVKD. Here the CDR3 reads CATSDLDPNEQFF. The CDR3 DNA reads TGTGCCACCAGTGATTTGGACCCCAATGAGCAGTTCTTC.

Concerning this clonotype: With a much larger clone just one base away, this may be a read error. The chain recombines TRBV10-3 with TRBJ1-2; a weak D match, TRBD1 (6 bases). The CDR3 spans 17 residues. V shed 3 bases and J shed 4 bases, with 21 bases lying between them. The germline CDR1 and CDR2 sequences are ENHRY and SYGVKD. The CDR3 loop reads CAISERLTGTPIYGYTF. CDR3 nucleotides: TGTGCCATCAGTGAAAGGTTAACCGGGACACCAATCTATGGCTACACCTTC.